The 3 T cell receptor beta chains presented below share a single source sample, sequenced in a study of shared clonotypes between healthy human individuals (dated by TCRdb to the early 2020s). The library came from the immunoSEQ multiplex PCR assay. This immuneACCESS table, as held by TCRdb, lists in-frame sequences with V and J called but not all clones. Of the missing ones, under half trace to an unresolved V gene in checked studies; the others have no known cause. In all, the sample holds around 510,000 clones, and about 96% of those were seen once. The ten largest clones represent about 0.067% of the sample. Source material: naive CD4+ T cells sorted from blood. The cell subset or site label here, explained by the study, means: CD45RA+ positively selected. The receptors were sampled from a woman in her thirties in good health.

This chain links TRBV2 with TRBJ1-1; D gene ambiguous. The V gene's germline CDR1 is SNHLY and CDR2 FYNNEI. With 6 bases removed from V and 3 bases from J, the gap between germline ends came to 11 bases. The length of the CDR3 is 13 residues. The CDR3 region is CASSPFMDTEAFF. The CDR3 DNA is TGTGCCAGCAGCCCCTTTATGGACACTGAAGCTTTCTTT.

The J gene is TRBJ2-7, the V gene TRBV6-6; weak D call: TRBD2 (5 bases). The CDR3 runs 14 residues. Deletions cut 2 bases from V and 3 bases from J, with 11 bases between. Per the germline V gene, CDR1 is MNHNY and CDR2 is SVGAGI (reference sequence). Here the CDR3 reads CASSYPDSNYEQYF. The CDR3 DNA sequence: TGTGCCAGCAGTTACCCGGACTCGAACTACGAGCAGTACTTC.

This clone appeared a single time. The chain is built from TRBV18 and TRBJ2-3; 12 bases are shared with TRBD2. V lost 4 bases and J lost 6; bases outside the gene matches: 8. The CDR3 sequence is 16 residues long. Germline V gene data show CDR1 as KGHSH and CDR2 as LQKENI. The CDR3 region is CASSLRTSGTSDTQYF. CDR3 DNA: TGTGCCAGCTCACTTCGGACTAGCGGGACATCGGATACGCAGTATTTT.